The text below deals with one T cell receptor (beta chain). This entry is derived from a study of cytotoxic CD8 clonotypes in ibrutinib-treated CLL. CDR1 and CDR2 (germline): SGHRS, YFSETQ. The CDR3 extends over 14 amino acids. V gave up 4 bases and J gave up 10 bases, with 17 bases separating them. Method: immunoSEQ multiplex PCR; TCRdb's copy keeps in-frame clones and lacks some. The sample includes 130,000 or so clones, approximately 77% seen only once; the top ten take around 30%. The V call is TRBV5-1, the J call TRBJ1-4; possible D gene TRBD1, 5 bases. The starting material was PBMCs, obtained after 12 months of ibrutinib treatment. The source of this sequence is a human donor with chronic lymphocytic leukemia. CDR3 sequence: CASSPLEVGGKLFF. CDR3 coding DNA: TGCGCCAGCAGCCCCCTGGAGGTCGGGGGAAAACTGTTTTTT.